A single sample is the source of the 25 T cell receptor beta chains below, sequenced in a study of T cells in localized non-small cell lung cancer. Assay: immunoSEQ multiplex PCR; the TCRdb copy retains only in-frame clones and omits some. In the table there are about 40,000 clones, roughly 79% of which are singletons. The source was peripheral blood mononuclear cells, collected before any cancer treatment. The source of these receptors is a male donor aged 60 or over with stage II lung adenocarcinoma.

The chain combines TRBV6-1 with TRBJ1-1, with 11 bases lining up with TRBD1. The CDR3 is 15 residues long. Germline V gene sequence: CDR1 MNHNS, CDR2 SASEGT. J was trimmed by 4 bases and V by 4 bases; bases with no gene match: 5. CDR3 DNA sequence: TGTGCCAGCAGTGGGGGGGACAGGGGGTTCACTGAAGCTTTCTTT. Its translation: CASSGGDRGFTEAFF.

The chain carries TRBV6-1 and TRBJ1-1; the D gene is possibly TRBD1 (6 bases). With 4 bases removed from V and 4 bases from J, the gap between germline ends came to 10 bases. CDR3 size: 13 residues. Germline V gene sequence: CDR1 MNHNS, CDR2 SASEGT. The CDR3 loop is CASSGRGPTEAFF. CDR3 coding DNA: TGTGCCAGCAGTGGACGGGGGCCCACTGAAGCTTTCTTT.

This sequence joins TRBV5-1 and TRBJ2-2; a weak D match, TRBD1 (5 bases). The germline V gene encodes CDR1 SGHRS and CDR2 YFSETQ. V was trimmed by 4 bases and J by 3 bases, leaving 16 bases between them. The CDR3 is 16 amino acids. Written as DNA, the CDR3 is TGCGCCAGCAGCCCCAAGGGGATGAGGTACACCGGGGAGCTGTTTTTT. Translation gives CASSPKGMRYTGELFF.

V is TRBV30 and J is TRBJ1-2; D is unclear. The V end lost 4 bases, the J end lost 4 bases, and 7 bases lay between the germline ends. The CDR3 loop spans 11 amino acids. Germline CDR1 is GTSNPN and CDR2 is SVGIG (reference sequence). DNA of the CDR3: TGTGCCTGGACGGTAGGCTATGGCTACACCTTC. Residues: CAWTVGYGYTF.

The chain joins TRBV27 to TRBJ1-1; 11 bases line up with TRBD1. V was clipped by 8 bases and J by 10 bases; unmatched bases: 3. Germline loops: CDR1 MNHEY, CDR2 SMNVEV (reference sequence). This CDR3 is 11 amino acids long. The CDR3 region is CASWTGGRAFF. The CDR3 DNA is TGTGCCAGCTGGACAGGGGGCCGAGCTTTCTTT.

This chain uses TRBV19 with TRBJ1-2, with 11 bases aligning to TRBD1. Looked up from germline, CDR1 is LNHDA and CDR2 is SQIVND (reference sequence). The CDR3 consists of 18 residues. V lost 5 bases to trimming and J lost 0 bases; unmatched junction nucleotides: 11. The CDR3 DNA reads TGTGCCAGTAGTTCCTACTGGGGGACAGGGGGTTCTAACTATGGCTACACCTTC. This gives the protein CASSSYWGTGGSNYGYTF. The variable domain in full, with the rest retrieved from reference TRBV19 and TRBJ1-2, is DGGITQSPKYLFRKEGQNVTLSCEQNLNHDAMYWYRQDPGQGLRLIYYSQIVNDFQKGDIAEGYSVSREKKESFPLTVTSAQKNPTAFYLCASSSYWGTGGSNYGYTFGSGTRLTVV.

The rearrangement links TRBV10-3 to TRBJ1-1, with 12 bases matching TRBD1. CDR3 length: 14 amino acids. CDR1 and CDR2 (germline): ENHRY, SYGVKD. The trim removed 3 bases at V and 9 bases at J, leaving 5 bases unmatched. CDR3 DNA sequence: TGTGCCATCAGTGATGGGACAGGGGGCAGGAAAGCTTTCTTT. The encoded protein is CAISDGTGGRKAFF.

This chain uses TRBV7-2 with TRBJ2-5, with D perhaps matching TRBD2 (6 bases). V dropped 4 bases and J dropped 4 bases, with 16 bases sitting between them. This CDR3 spans 15 amino acids. CDR1 SGHTA and CDR2 FQGNSA come from the germline V gene. The CDR3 nucleotides read TGTGCCAGCAGCTCGTGGGGGGAGATGGGAGAGACCCAGTACTTC. This sequence encodes CASSSWGEMGETQYF.

V and J are TRBV6-6 and TRBJ2-3, with 7 positions matching TRBD2. The CDR3 spans 13 residues. J lost 0 bases, V lost 10 bases, and 4 bases had no gene match. Germline V gene sequence: CDR1 MNHNY, CDR2 SVGAGI (reference sequence). Written as DNA, the CDR3 is TGTGCCATAGGGGAGGGGAGCACAGATACGCAGTATTTT. Protein product: CAIGEGSTDTQYF.

This rearrangement joins TRBV5-1 to TRBJ2-4, with D uncertain. V lost 0 bases and J lost 1, with 5 bases in between. Germline V gene lookup returns CDR1 SGHRS and CDR2 YFSETQ. CDR3 size: 14 residues. As DNA, the CDR3 is TGCGCCAGCAGCTTGGGGGCGGCCAAAAACATTCAGTACTTC. It specifies CASSLGAAKNIQYF.

V gene TRBV6-5 combines with J gene TRBJ1-3; the D is unclear. Germline CDR1 and CDR2: MNHEY and SVGAGI. Trimming cost V 0 bases and J 0 bases, with 6 bases left between them. This CDR3 spans 15 amino acids. The DNA of the CDR3 is TGTGCCAGCAGTTACTCCGACCACTCTGGAAACACCATATATTTT. This sequence encodes CASSYSDHSGNTIYF.

The chain joins TRBV4-2 to TRBJ1-2; the D gene is possibly TRBD1 (5 bases). The V gene lost 8 bases and the J gene lost 8 bases, with 27 bases spanning the gap. CDR3 size: 16 residues. Germline V CDR1 and CDR2: LGHNA, YNFKEQ. The CDR3, as DNA: TGTGCCAGCCGTGGCGGGGCGGATTCTCCTTTGGCCGGCTACACCTTC. This translates into CASRGGADSPLAGYTF.

This sequence joins TRBV19 and TRBJ1-2, with 9 bases identical to TRBD1. In germline, CDR1 is LNHDA, CDR2 SQIVND (reference sequence). The J segment lost 6 bases and the V segment lost 9 bases, leaving 14 bases of the junction unmatched. The CDR3 consists of 15 residues. The CDR3: CASSRRDREVHGYTF. The CDR3 DNA follows: TGTGCCAGCTCTCGGAGGGACAGGGAGGTGCATGGCTACACCTTC.

The chain has TRBV9 and TRBJ1-2; D is perhaps TRBD1 (6 bases). V lost 3 bases and J lost 8, with 17 bases in between. The CDR3 has 14 amino acids. CDR1 is SGDLS and CDR2 is YYNGEE in the germline V gene. The CDR3, as DNA: TGTGCCAGCAGCGAACAGGGAGACCTAGAGGGCTACACCTTC. It yields the protein CASSEQGDLEGYTF.

The V call is TRBV19, the J call TRBJ2-6; D unresolved. V was pared by 8 bases and J by 1 base, with 6 bases between. The CDR3 runs 13 residues. Germline assignment: CDR1 LNHDA and CDR2 SQIVND (reference sequence). The CDR3: CASHESGANVLTF. In DNA form, the CDR3 reads TGTGCCAGTCACGAATCTGGGGCCAACGTCCTGACTTTC.

This rearrangement joins TRBV27 to TRBJ2-7, with D possibly being TRBD1 (6 bases). The length of the CDR3 is 15 residues. The germline CDR1 and CDR2 sequences are MNHEY and SMNVEV (reference sequence). V lost 6 bases and J lost 2, with 17 bases in between. CDR3 region: CASRTTGLSAYEQYF. The CDR3 coding sequence is TGTGCCAGCAGGACCACAGGGTTATCGGCCTACGAGCAGTACTTC.

The V and J genes are TRBV28 and TRBJ1-5; no definite D call. CDR1 is MDHEN and CDR2 is SYDVKM in the germline V gene. The CDR3 totals 13 residues. V lost 6 bases, J lost 4 bases, and 10 bases lay in between. The CDR3 loop reads CASSPTLNQPQHF. The CDR3 DNA is TGTGCCAGCAGCCCTACCCTAAATCAGCCCCAGCATTTT. Combining the CDR3 with reference TRBV28 and TRBJ1-5 gives the whole variable domain DVKVTQSSRYLVKRTGEKVFLECVQDMDHENMFWYRQDPGLGLRLIYFSYDVKMKEKGDIPEGYSVSREKKERFSLILESASTNQTSMYLCASSPTLNQPQHFGDGTRLSIL.

The gene calls are TRBV18 and TRBJ2-7, with 11 bases lining up with TRBD1. Germline CDR1 is KGHSH and CDR2 is LQKENI. The CDR3 extends over 17 amino acids. J was trimmed by 2 bases and V by 5 bases; bases with no gene match: 11. The CDR3: CASSTIGGTGGTYEQYF. The CDR3 bases are TGTGCCAGCTCAACTATCGGGGGGACAGGGGGTACCTACGAGCAGTACTTC.

The chain carries TRBV18 and TRBJ1-1; maybe TRBD1 (5 bases). Germline-derived CDR1 and CDR2 are KGHSH and LQKENI. The CDR3 totals 14 residues. V was trimmed by 2 bases and J by 4 bases, leaving 11 bases between them. CDR3 nucleotide sequence: TGTGCCAGCTCACCATTCCCAGGGCCCACTGAAGCTTTCTTT. Translated: CASSPFPGPTEAFF.

The genes are TRBV6-1 and TRBJ1-5; D call uncertain. This CDR3 contains 12 residues. V gave up 7 bases and J gave up 3 bases, with 7 bases separating them. Per germline, CDR1 MNHNS and CDR2 SASEGT. CDR3 sequence reads: CASTQSNQPQHF. CDR3 nucleotides: TGTGCCAGCACCCAATCCAATCAGCCCCAGCATTTT.

The chain uses TRBV19 and TRBJ2-3, with 7 bases fitting TRBD2. This CDR3 is built from 12 residues. Germline V gives CDR1 LNHDA, CDR2 SQIVND (reference sequence). V trimming: 8 bases; J trimming: 11 bases; junction bases outside the gene matches: 10. Written as DNA, the CDR3 is TGTGCCAGTCAGCTAGCCGGGGGGAAGCAGTATTTT. This gives the protein CASQLAGGKQYF.

The rearrangement joins TRBV5-1 to TRBJ2-1, with D perhaps TRBD1 (6 bases). V was pared by 4 bases and J by 3 bases, with 11 bases between. CDR3 length equals 14 residues. Per the germline V gene, CDR1 is SGHRS and CDR2 is YFSETQ. This CDR3 reads CASSASTGYNEQFF. CDR3 nucleotides: TGCGCCAGCAGCGCCTCGACAGGCTACAATGAGCAGTTCTTC. Based on the CDR3 plus reference TRBV5-1 and TRBJ2-1, the full variable domain is KAGVTQTPRYLIKTRGQQVTLSCSPISGHRSVSWYQQTPGQGLQFLFEYFSETQRNKGNFPGRFSGRQFSNSRSEMNVSTLELGDSALYLCASSASTGYNEQFFGPGTRLTVL.

This clone appeared a single time. V usage is TRBV5-5 and J usage is TRBJ2-1, with D hard to call. Germline values: CDR1 SGHKS, CDR2 YYEKEE (reference sequence). The CDR3 covers 15 residues. V was shortened by 5 bases and J by 0 bases, with 12 bases between the two germline ends. CDR3 region: CASSLSVPSYNEQFF. As DNA, the CDR3 is TGTGCCAGCAGTTTAAGCGTGCCCTCCTACAATGAGCAGTTCTTC.

This chain uses TRBV5-4 with TRBJ2-3; 8 positions match TRBD1. J was trimmed by 3 bases and V by 4 bases; bases with no gene match: 13. Germline loops: CDR1 SGHNT, CDR2 YYREEE (reference sequence). CDR3 length: 17 amino acids. The CDR3 DNA is TGTGCCAGCAGCGAGAGTCCAGGGGGCGTAGTAACAGATACGCAGTATTTT. This codes for CASSESPGGVVTDTQYF.

The rearrangement joins TRBV18 to TRBJ2-3; D unclear. The V and J ends lost 3 bases and 6 bases respectively, with 16 bases between them. From germline, CDR1 is KGHSH and CDR2 LQKENI. This CDR3 has 15 residues. The CDR3 spells CASSPEDRPADTQYF. The CDR3 coding sequence is TGTGCCAGCTCACCTGAAGACCGCCCGGCGGATACGCAGTATTTT.